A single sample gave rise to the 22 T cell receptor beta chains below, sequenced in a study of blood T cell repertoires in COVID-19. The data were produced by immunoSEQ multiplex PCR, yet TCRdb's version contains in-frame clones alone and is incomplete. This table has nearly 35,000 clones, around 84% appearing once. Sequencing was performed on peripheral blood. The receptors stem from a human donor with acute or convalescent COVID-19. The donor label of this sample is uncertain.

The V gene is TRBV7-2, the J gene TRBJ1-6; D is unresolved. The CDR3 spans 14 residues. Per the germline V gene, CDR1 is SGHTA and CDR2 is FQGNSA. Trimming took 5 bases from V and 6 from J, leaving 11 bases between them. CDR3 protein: CASSPGGLNSPLHF. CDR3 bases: TGTGCCAGCAGCCCCGGAGGCCTTAATTCACCCCTCCACTTT. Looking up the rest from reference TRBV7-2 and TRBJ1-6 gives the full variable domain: GAGVSQSPSNKVTEKGKDVELRCDPISGHTALYWYRQSLGQGLEFLIYFQGNSAPDKSGLPSDRFSAERTGGSVSTLTIQRTQQEDSAVYLCASSPGGLNSPLHFGNGTRLTVT.

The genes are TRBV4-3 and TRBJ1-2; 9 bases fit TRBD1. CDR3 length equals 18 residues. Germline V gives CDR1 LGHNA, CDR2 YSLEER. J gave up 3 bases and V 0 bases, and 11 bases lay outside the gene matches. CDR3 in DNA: TGCGCCAGCAGCCAAGATACCGGGACAGGGTTCAGGTACTATGGCTACACCTTC. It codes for CASSQDTGTGFRYYGYTF.

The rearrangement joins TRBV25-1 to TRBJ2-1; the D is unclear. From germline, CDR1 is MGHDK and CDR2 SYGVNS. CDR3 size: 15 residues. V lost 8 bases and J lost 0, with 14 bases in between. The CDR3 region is CASPQNLGSYNEQFF. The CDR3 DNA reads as TGTGCCAGCCCTCAGAACCTAGGCTCCTACAATGAGCAGTTCTTC.

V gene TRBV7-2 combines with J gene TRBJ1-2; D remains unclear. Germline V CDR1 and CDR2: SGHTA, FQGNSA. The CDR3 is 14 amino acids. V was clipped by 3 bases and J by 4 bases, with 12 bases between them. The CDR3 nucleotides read TGTGCCAGCAGCTTCCCGGGAGTCACCTATGGCTACACCTTC. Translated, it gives CASSFPGVTYGYTF.

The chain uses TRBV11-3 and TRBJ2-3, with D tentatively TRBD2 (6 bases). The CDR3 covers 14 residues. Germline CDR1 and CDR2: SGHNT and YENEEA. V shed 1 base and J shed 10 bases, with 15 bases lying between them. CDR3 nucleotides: TGTGCCAGCAGCTTAGGGGGGGACGGAGGTTCGCAGTATTTT. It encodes CASSLGGDGGSQYF.

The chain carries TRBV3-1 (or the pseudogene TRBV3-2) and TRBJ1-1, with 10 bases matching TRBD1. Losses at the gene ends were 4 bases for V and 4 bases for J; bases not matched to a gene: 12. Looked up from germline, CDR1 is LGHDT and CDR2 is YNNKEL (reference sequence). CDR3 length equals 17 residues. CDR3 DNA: TGTGCCAGCAGCCTAACCCCGGGACAGGGGTTTGGCACTGAAGCTTTCTTT. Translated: CASSLTPGQGFGTEAFF.

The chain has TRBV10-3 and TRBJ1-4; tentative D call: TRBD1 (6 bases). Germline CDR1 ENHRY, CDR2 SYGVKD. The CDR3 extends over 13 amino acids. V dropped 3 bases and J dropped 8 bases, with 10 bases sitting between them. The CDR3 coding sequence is TGTGCCATCAGTGACGGCCAGGGGGAAAAACTGTTTTTT. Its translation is CAISDGQGEKLFF.

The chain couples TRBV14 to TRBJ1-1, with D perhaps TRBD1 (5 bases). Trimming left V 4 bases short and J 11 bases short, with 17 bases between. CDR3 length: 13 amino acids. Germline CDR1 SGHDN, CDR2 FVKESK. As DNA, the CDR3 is TGTGCCAGCAGCCTACTGACAGACTCTGGGGCTTTCTTT. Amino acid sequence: CASSLLTDSGAFF.

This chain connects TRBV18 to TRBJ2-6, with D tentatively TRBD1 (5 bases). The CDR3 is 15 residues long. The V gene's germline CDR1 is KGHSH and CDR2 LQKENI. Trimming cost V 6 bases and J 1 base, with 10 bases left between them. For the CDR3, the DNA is TGTGCCAGCTCCCCGGACAAGTCTGGGGCCAACGTCCTGACTTTC. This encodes CASSPDKSGANVLTF.

The CDR3 spells CASSYGEMNTEAFF. In nucleotides, the CDR3 is TGTGCCAGCAGTTACGGGGAGATGAACACTGAAGCTTTCTTT. The chain couples TRBV6-5 to TRBJ1-1; D gene uncertain. Germline values: CDR1 MNHEY, CDR2 SVGAGI. V lost 2 bases to trimming and J lost 0 bases, with 7 bases between them. The CDR3 consists of 14 residues.

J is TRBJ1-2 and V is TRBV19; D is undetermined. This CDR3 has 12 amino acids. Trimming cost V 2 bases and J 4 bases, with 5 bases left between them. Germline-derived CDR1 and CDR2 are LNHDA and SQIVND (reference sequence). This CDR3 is CASSIQAYGYTF. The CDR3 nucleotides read TGTGCCAGTAGTATACAGGCCTATGGCTACACCTTC.

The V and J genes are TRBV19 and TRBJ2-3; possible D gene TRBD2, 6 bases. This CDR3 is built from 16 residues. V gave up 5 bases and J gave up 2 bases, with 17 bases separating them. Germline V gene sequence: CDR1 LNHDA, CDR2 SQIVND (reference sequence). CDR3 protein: CASSSKAGGHTDTQYF. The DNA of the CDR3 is TGTGCCAGTAGTTCAAAAGCAGGAGGGCACACAGATACGCAGTATTTT.

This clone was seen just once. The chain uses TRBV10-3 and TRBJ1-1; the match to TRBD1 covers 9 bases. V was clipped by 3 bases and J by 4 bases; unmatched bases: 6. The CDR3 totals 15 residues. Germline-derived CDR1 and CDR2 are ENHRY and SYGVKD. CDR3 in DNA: TGTGCCATCAGTGAAAGGGACAGGGAGGGCACTGAAGCTTTCTTT. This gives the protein CAISERDREGTEAFF.

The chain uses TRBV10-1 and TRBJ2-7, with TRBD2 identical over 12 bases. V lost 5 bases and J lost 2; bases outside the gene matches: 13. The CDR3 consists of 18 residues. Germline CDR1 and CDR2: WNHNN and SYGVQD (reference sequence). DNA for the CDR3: TGCGCCAGCAGTACGCCGGGACTAGCGGGTGAGGGGACCTACGAGCAGTACTTC. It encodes CASSTPGLAGEGTYEQYF.

CDR3 in amino acids: CASSQRKGTEAFF. CDR3 DNA: TGTGCCAGCAGCCAGAGGAAGGGGACTGAAGCTTTCTTT. This chain connects TRBV6-5 to TRBJ1-1, with D perhaps TRBD1 (5 bases). The germline gives CDR1 MNHEY, CDR2 SVGAGI. The CDR3 covers 13 residues. The V gene lost 6 bases and the J gene lost 5 bases, with 13 bases spanning the gap.

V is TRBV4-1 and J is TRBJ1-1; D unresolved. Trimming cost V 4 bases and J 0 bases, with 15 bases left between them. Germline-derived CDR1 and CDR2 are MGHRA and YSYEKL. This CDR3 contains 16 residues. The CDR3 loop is CASSPIGRDMNTEAFF. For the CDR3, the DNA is TGCGCCAGCAGCCCCATAGGGAGAGATATGAACACTGAAGCTTTCTTT.

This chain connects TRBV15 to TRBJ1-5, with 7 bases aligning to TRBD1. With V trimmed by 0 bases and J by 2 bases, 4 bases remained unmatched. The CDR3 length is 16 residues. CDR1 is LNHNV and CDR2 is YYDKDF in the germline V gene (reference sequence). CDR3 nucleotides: TGTGCCACCAGCAGAGATCAGGGGGGCCGCAATCAGCCCCAGCATTTT. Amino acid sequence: CATSRDQGGRNQPQHF. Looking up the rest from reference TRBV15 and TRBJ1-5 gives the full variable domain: DAMVIQNPRYQVTQFGKPVTLSCSQTLNHNVMYWYQQKSSQAPKLLFHYYDKDFNNEADTPDNFQSRRPNTSFCFLDIRSPGLGDTAMYLCATSRDQGGRNQPQHFGDGTRLSIL.

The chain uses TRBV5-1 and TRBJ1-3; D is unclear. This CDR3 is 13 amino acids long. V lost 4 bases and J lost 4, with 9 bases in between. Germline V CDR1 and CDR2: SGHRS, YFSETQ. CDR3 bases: TGCGCCAGCAGCCTCGGGATAGGAAACACCATATATTTT. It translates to CASSLGIGNTIYF.

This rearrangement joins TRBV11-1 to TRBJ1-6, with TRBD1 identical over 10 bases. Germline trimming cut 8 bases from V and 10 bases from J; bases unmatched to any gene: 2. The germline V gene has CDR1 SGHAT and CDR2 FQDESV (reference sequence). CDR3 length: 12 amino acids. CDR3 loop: CASGQGVSPLHF. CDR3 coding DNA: TGTGCCAGCGGACAGGGGGTGTCACCCCTCCACTTT.

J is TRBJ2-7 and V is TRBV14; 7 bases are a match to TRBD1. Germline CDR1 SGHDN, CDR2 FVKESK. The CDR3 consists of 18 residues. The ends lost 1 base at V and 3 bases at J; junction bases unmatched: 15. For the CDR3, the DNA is TGTGCCAGCAGCCAAGGCAAAATCGGACAGGAGTTCTTCTACGAGCAGTACTTC. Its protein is CASSQGKIGQEFFYEQYF. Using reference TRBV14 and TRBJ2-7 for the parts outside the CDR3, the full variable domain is EAGVTQFPSHSVIEKGQTVTLRCDPISGHDNLYWYRRVMGKEIKFLLHFVKESKQDESGMPNNRFLAERTGGTYSTLKVQPAELEDSGVYFCASSQGKIGQEFFYEQYFGPGTRLTVT.

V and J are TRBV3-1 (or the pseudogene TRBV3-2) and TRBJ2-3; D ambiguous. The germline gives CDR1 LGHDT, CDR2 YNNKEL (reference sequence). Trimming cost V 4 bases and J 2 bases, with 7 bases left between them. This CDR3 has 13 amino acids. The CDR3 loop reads CASSLLLTDTQYF. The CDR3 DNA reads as TGTGCCAGCAGCCTCCTCCTCACAGATACGCAGTATTTT.

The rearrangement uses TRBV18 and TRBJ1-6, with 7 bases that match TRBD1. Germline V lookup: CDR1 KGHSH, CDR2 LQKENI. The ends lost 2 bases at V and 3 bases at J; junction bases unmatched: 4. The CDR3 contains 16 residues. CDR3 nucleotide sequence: TGTGCCAGCTCACCAATAGGGGACAGCTATAATTCACCCCTCCACTTT. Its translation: CASSPIGDSYNSPLHF.